One and the same sample provided the 24 T cell receptor beta chains below, sequenced in a study of a mutant IDH1 vaccine in newly diagnosed glioma. Time point here: week 35, safety follow-up. A 20-mer mutant IDH1 peptide at 300 ug was injected subcutaneously with topical imiquimod. For these TCRs, the target antigens are not known. Sequenced by immunoSEQ multiplex PCR; TCRdb stores in-frame clones only, minus some. Of around 60,000 clones in the sample, roughly four fifths were seen once. Specimen: PBMCs, collected from a glioma patient whose treatment included an IDH1 peptide vaccine. These receptors originate from a man in his forties or fifties with glioma.

The chain has TRBV30 and TRBJ2-7; D may be TRBD1 (6 bases). CDR1 is GTSNPN and CDR2 is SVGIG in the germline V gene (reference sequence). The CDR3 has 13 residues. The V end lost 0 bases, the J end lost 6 bases, and 12 bases lay between the germline ends. The CDR3 spells CAWSVRTGFEQYF. The CDR3 DNA sequence: TGTGCCTGGAGTGTACGAACAGGGTTCGAGCAGTACTTC.

This clone was counted only a few times. CDR3 coding DNA: TGTGCCAGCGGCACAGGGAGCTCACCCCTCCACTTT. Translating gives CASGTGSSPLHF. V and J are TRBV25-1 and TRBJ1-6; D may be TRBD1 (6 bases). The germline gives CDR1 MGHDK, CDR2 SYGVNS. V lost 8 bases and J lost 10, with 12 bases in between. This CDR3 spans 12 amino acids.

This clone was seen once. This rearrangement joins TRBV11-2 to TRBJ1-6; D gene unclear. The CDR3 spans 18 residues. Germline values: CDR1 SGHAT, CDR2 FQNNGV. Trimming cost V 6 bases and J 0 bases, with 18 bases left between them. CDR3 loop: CASSPRRKDGSYNSPLHF. The DNA for the CDR3 is TGTGCCAGCAGTCCGAGGAGGAAAGACGGCTCCTATAATTCACCCCTCCACTTT. Looking up the rest from reference TRBV11-2 and TRBJ1-6 gives the full variable domain: EAGVAQSPRYKIIEKRQSVAFWCNPISGHATLYWYQQILGQGPKLLIQFQNNGVVDDSQLPKDRFSAERLKGVDSTLKIQPAKLEDSAVYLCASSPRRKDGSYNSPLHFGNGTRLTVT.

The genes are TRBV7-8 and TRBJ2-3; the D is unclear. The CDR3 totals 13 residues. The V end was cut by 2 bases, the J end by 0 bases, with 3 bases between. Germline loops: CDR1 SGHVS, CDR2 FQNEAQ. The CDR3 DNA reads as TGTGCCAGCAGCTTACTTAGCACAGATACGCAGTATTTT. This gives the protein CASSLLSTDTQYF.

Only a few counts were recorded for this clone. V is TRBV2 and J is TRBJ2-5; D uncertain. The germline V and J ends were trimmed by 8 bases and 7 bases, with 26 bases remaining between them. Germline V gives CDR1 SNHLY, CDR2 FYNNEI. This CDR3 spans 16 amino acids. The DNA of the CDR3 is TGTGCCAGCCCATCGACCCGCCAAGGTCCCGTCGGGACCCAGTACTTC. Translated: CASPSTRQGPVGTQYF.

This clone was recorded a few times. The rearrangement links TRBV6-1 to TRBJ2-7; D is tentatively TRBD1 or TRBD2 (6 bases each). The CDR3 is 14 amino acids. Germline-derived CDR1 and CDR2 are MNHNS and SASEGT. Trimming stripped 5 bases from V and 1 base from J, with 12 bases between. This chain's CDR3 is CASSRGAESYEQYF. CDR3 in DNA: TGTGCCAGCAGTAGGGGGGCTGAGTCCTACGAGCAGTACTTC.

This chain uses TRBV2 with TRBJ1-1, with a weak D call TRBD1 (6 bases). Germline lookup yields CDR1 SNHLY and CDR2 FYNNEI. V was clipped by 5 bases and J by 4 bases, with 17 bases between them. The CDR3 covers 15 residues. CDR3 sequence: CASSLWTAMSTEAFF. CDR3 in DNA: TGTGCCAGCAGTCTCTGGACAGCGATGAGCACTGAAGCTTTCTTT.

V is TRBV28 and J is TRBJ1-1, with D maybe TRBD1 (6 bases). The CDR3 consists of 16 residues. CDR1 and CDR2 (germline): MDHEN, SYDVKM. The V and J ends lost 10 bases and 4 bases respectively, with 25 bases between them. The chain's CDR3 is CAITAGADRFRTEAFF. The DNA for the CDR3 is TGTGCCATCACCGCAGGGGCAGACAGATTTCGCACTGAAGCTTTCTTT.

The chain carries TRBV25-1 and TRBJ2-5; 7 nucleotides line up with TRBD2. This CDR3 contains 11 residues. CDR1 MGHDK and CDR2 SYGVNS come from the germline V gene. V gave up 8 bases and J gave up 4 bases; unmatched junction bases: 1. The DNA of the CDR3 is TGTGCCAGCGGGGGGGGAGAGACCCAGTACTTC. Translation gives CASGGGETQYF.

The V call is TRBV28, the J call TRBJ2-5; 7 bases line up with TRBD1. J gave up 4 bases and V 6 bases, and 2 bases lay outside the gene matches. The CDR3 covers 12 residues. From germline, CDR1 is MDHEN and CDR2 SYDVKM. For the CDR3, the DNA is TGTGCCAGCAGGAGACAGGGAGAGACCCAGTACTTC. It encodes CASRRQGETQYF.

This clone is a singleton in its sample. J is TRBJ2-1 and V is TRBV10-3; 7 bases are a match to TRBD1. J gave up 7 bases and V 5 bases, and 11 bases lay outside the gene matches. The length of the CDR3 is 15 residues. Per the germline V gene, CDR1 is ENHRY and CDR2 is SYGVKD. The CDR3 region is CAISPYSRGSNEQFF. The CDR3 nucleotides are TGTGCCATCAGTCCATACTCCAGGGGGTCGAATGAGCAGTTCTTC.

This clone was seen just once. The chain links TRBV10-2 to TRBJ1-2; D not certain. The CDR3 sequence is 12 residues long. The V gene's germline CDR1 is WSHSY and CDR2 SAAADI. The V end lost 2 bases, the J end lost 8 bases, and 9 bases lay between the germline ends. The CDR3 nucleotides are TGCGCCAGCAGTGAGATCCTTGGAGGCTACACCTTC. Encoded protein: CASSEILGGYTF.

The CDR3 sequence is CASSVASGRTYEQYF. The DNA of the CDR3 is TGTGCCAGCAGCGTAGCTAGCGGGAGGACCTACGAGCAGTACTTC. The chain recombines TRBV9 with TRBJ2-7, with TRBD2 matching 11 bases. The junction had 1 base not matched to a gene; V was cut back by 0 bases and J by 2 bases. This CDR3 is 15 amino acids long. Germline-derived CDR1 and CDR2 are SGDLS and YYNGEE.

The rearrangement joins TRBV15 to TRBJ1-4; TRBD1 is a possible D gene (5 bases). The V end was cut by 3 bases, the J end by 5 bases, with 19 bases between. The germline CDR1 and CDR2 sequences are LNHNV and YYDKDF (reference sequence). There are 17 residues in the CDR3. The DNA of the CDR3 is TGTGCCACCAGCAGTGCCCCTCGGACGGAGGGGAATGAAAAACTGTTTTTT. It specifies CATSSAPRTEGNEKLFF.

The genes are TRBV28 and TRBJ1-2; no reliable D call. The CDR3 has 15 amino acids. Germline V gene sequence: CDR1 MDHEN, CDR2 SYDVKM. Trimming removed 6 bases from V and 3 bases from J, with 17 bases in between. This CDR3 reads CASRLGPHMDYGYTF. The CDR3, as DNA: TGTGCCAGCAGACTAGGGCCCCATATGGACTATGGCTACACCTTC.

This chain joins TRBV4-3 and TRBJ2-3; 12 bases match TRBD2. J gave up 2 bases and V 0 bases, and 3 bases lay outside the gene matches. Germline loops: CDR1 LGHNA, CDR2 YSLEER. CDR3 length: 17 residues. CDR3 sequence: CASSQDLAGGYTDTQYF. In nucleotides, the CDR3 is TGCGCCAGCAGCCAAGACCTAGCGGGAGGGTACACAGATACGCAGTATTTT.

The table lists this clone with a few counts. The rearrangement uses TRBV4-1 and TRBJ1-2, with TRBD1 identical over 9 bases. This CDR3 has 16 amino acids. Looked up from germline, CDR1 is MGHRA and CDR2 is YSYEKL. J gave up 3 bases and V 4 bases, and 9 bases lay outside the gene matches. CDR3 sequence (DNA): TGCGCCAGCAGCCTTAATACCCGACAGGGGGACTATGGCTACACCTTC. As protein: CASSLNTRQGDYGYTF.

The CDR3 reads CAAGGNSNQPQHF. CDR3 bases: TGTGCCGCGGGGGGGAATAGCAATCAGCCCCAGCATTTT. The V gene is TRBV28, the J gene TRBJ1-5; TRBD1 is a possible D gene (5 bases). V was cut by 11 bases and J by 0 bases, with 11 bases left in between. Germline V lookup: CDR1 MDHEN, CDR2 SYDVKM. This CDR3 has 13 residues.

J is TRBJ1-2 and V is TRBV7-2, with 7 bases lining up with TRBD1. This CDR3 contains 14 residues. Germline CDR1 and CDR2: SGHTA and FQGNSA. V trimming: 6 bases; J trimming: 5 bases; junction bases outside the gene matches: 9. CDR3 loop: CASSVGQGGYGYTF. Here the CDR3 DNA reads TGTGCCAGCAGTGTGGGCCAGGGGGGATATGGCTACACCTTC. Based on the CDR3 plus reference TRBV7-2 and TRBJ1-2, the full variable domain is GAGVSQSPSNKVTEKGKDVELRCDPISGHTALYWYRQSLGQGLEFLIYFQGNSAPDKSGLPSDRFSAERTGGSVSTLTIQRTQQEDSAVYLCASSVGQGGYGYTFGSGTRLTVV.

This clone is medium-sized in the sample. The V and J genes are TRBV7-2 and TRBJ1-2, with 9 positions matching TRBD1. The CDR3 covers 17 residues. Germline V lookup: CDR1 SGHTA, CDR2 FQGNSA. Germline trimming cut 1 base from V and 3 bases from J; bases unmatched to any gene: 9. CDR3 DNA sequence: TGTGCCAGCAGCTTAGTGGGAACCGGGACAGGGCACTATGGCTACACCTTC. It is translated as CASSLVGTGTGHYGYTF.

The V and J genes are TRBV27 and TRBJ1-4; the D gene is possibly TRBD1 (5 bases). The germline V and J ends were trimmed by 2 bases and 7 bases, with 11 bases remaining between them. This CDR3 has 14 amino acids. CDR1 and CDR2 (germline): MNHEY, SMNVEV (reference sequence). CDR3 sequence (DNA): TGTGCCAGCAGTTTAGCGGGGGTCGGTGAAAAACTGTTTTTT. Translating it yields CASSLAGVGEKLFF. Filled out from reference TRBV27 and TRBJ1-4, the complete variable domain reads EAQVTQNPRYLITVTGKKLTVTCSQNMNHEYMSWYRQDPGLGLRQIYYSMNVEVTDKGDVPEGYKVSRKEKRNFPLILESPSPNQTSLYFCASSLAGVGEKLFFGSGTQLSVL.

The rearrangement links TRBV29-1 to TRBJ1-3; D may be TRBD1 (6 bases). The CDR3 is 13 residues long. The germline CDR1 and CDR2 sequences are SQVTM and ANQGSEA. V lost 6 bases and J 5 bases, leaving 14 bases between the germline ends. The CDR3 DNA reads as TGCAGCGTCCCCACACAGGGCAGAAACACCATATATTTT. This translates into CSVPTQGRNTIYF.

The V gene is TRBV5-6, the J gene TRBJ2-5; 8 positions agree with TRBD1. The CDR3 is made up of 14 amino acids. The ends lost 1 base at V and 6 bases at J; junction bases unmatched: 5. CDR1 and CDR2 from the germline V gene are SGHDT and YYEEEE. In DNA form, the CDR3 reads TGTGCCAGCAGCTTGTCCCAGGGGGCAAAGACCCAGTACTTC. This encodes CASSLSQGAKTQYF.

This clone was detected once. The genes are TRBV7-2 and TRBJ1-2; tentatively, D is TRBD1 (5 bases). V shed 5 bases and J shed 1 base, with 14 bases lying between them. Germline values: CDR1 SGHTA, CDR2 FQGNSA. This CDR3 has 15 amino acids. CDR3 in amino acids: CASSVGAPFNYGYTF. The CDR3 DNA reads TGTGCCAGCAGCGTAGGGGCCCCTTTTAACTATGGCTACACCTTC.